This T cell receptor (beta chain) emerged from a study of blood T cells in healthy people across ages (dated by TCRdb to about 2015). Concerning the study at large: In model experiments, template switching captured about one uniquely barcoded TCR beta cDNA molecule for every two T cells. For two donors (one aged 18 to 29 and one aged 80 or older), the study analyzed two additional independent replicas of 1 million unique cDNA reads from the same blood draw. To avoid experimental bias, donors of different ages were spread randomly across the sequencing lanes. Using deep sequencing normalized with unique cDNA molecular identifiers, the study measured how TCR beta repertoire diversity changes with age. The donors were divided into four age groups: young (average around 16 years), middle-aged (approximately 39), aged (around 67) and long-lived (more than 75). Results and caveats for the whole study, not just this receptor: Because donor CMV infection status was unknown, age-related changes in expanded clonotypes were potentially confounded. Estimates of total diversity based on one million sequenced T cells were considered lower bounds and underestimates. Compared with the aged group, the long-lived group had more naive CD4+ T cells, fewer expanded clones and increased TCR diversity, suggesting age selection. Observed TCR beta diversity per million T cells fell roughly linearly with age, and a significant reduction was already apparent by age around 40. A strong correlation was found between observed TCR beta diversity and the percentage of naive T cells measured by flow cytometry. Conclusive comparison of naive and antigen-experienced compartments was prevented by the profiling of bulk unsorted PBMCs.

Worth noting for this clonotype: It lacks a known antigen. An end of the junction does not agree with germline; a read error may underlie this.

The germline V gene (reference sequence) gives CDR1 as MNHNY and CDR2 as SVGAGI. The CDR3 has 15 amino acids, counting the end cysteine and phenylalanine. CDR3 DNA is the only sequence kept; it has 45 bases, read in frame from the first base. The donors were under 40 Caucasian individuals from Russia, aged roughly 6 to 100 years, who were systemically healthy. Around 9.9 milliliters of peripheral blood were collected from each donor into EDTA-treated Vacutainer tubes. PBMCs were isolated by Ficoll-Paque density-gradient centrifugation, with at least 6.5 million obtained per sample. Trizol reagent was used to extract total RNA from the PBMCs, yielding at least 6 micrograms per sample. For every donor, flow cytometry on a PBMC aliquot measured the percentage of naive CD45RAhigh/CD27high T cells. Receptor libraries were prepared by 5' RACE. TCRdb records Illumina HiSeq 2500 as the sequencer. A second PCR of about 6 to 12 cycles was run with a J-beta primer mix and a sample-barcoded 5' primer. Each TCR beta cDNA molecule received a unique molecular identifier from a template-switch 5' adaptor carrying 12 random nucleotides. At least 2.5 million CDR3-containing paired-end reads were obtained from each sample. First-strand cDNA was synthesized from all RNA with the Mint cDNA synthesis kit, primed by a TRBC-specific oligonucleotide. All cDNA was treated with uracil-DNA glycosylase and then went through a first 18-cycle PCR with the universal primers M1SS and BC2_uni_R. Turning to the authors' computational methods: Normalization of each sample was performed by random selection of 1 million high-quality reads, each carrying a distinct molecular identifier. Instead of being binned into consensus sequences, reads that shared molecular identifiers were thrown out. MiTCR, run with a Q25 quality threshold and the strictest error-elimination algorithm, handled CDR3 identification, clonotype clustering and error correction. A nonparametric unseen species model with Euler transformation was used to estimate lower-bound total TCR beta diversity. In-frame beta chains were kept once TCRdb had trimmed the public reads at Q25 with fastp and called clones with MiXCR. Merged by CDR3 protein, the rows form single entries marked with the most common genes and DNA. The V and J calls come from TCRdb's annotation, not from the publication. The sample includes about 1.4 million distinct CDR3 sequences, with 55% to 75% observed a single time. Of the sample, 6.5% to 8.5% falls within the top ten clones.

This TCR was sampled from a man in his late teens or twenties in good health. The rearranged chain carries TRBV6-6 and TRBJ2-1, with a tentative D gene TRBD1 over 6 matching bases. Sequences were obtained from blood. For the CDR3, the sequence is CASSHSQGHVNEQFF. The DNA is TGTGCCAGCAGTCACTCCCAGGGGCACGTGAATGAGCAGTTCTTC.